Below, 25 T cell receptor beta chains from the same sample are listed, as sequenced in a study of post-analysis software for immune sequencing data. Study-level results: Patients had higher frequencies than controls of four to six TRBV segments, including TRBV5-6, TRBV5-1 and TRBV20-1.

These TCRs are of unknown antigen specificity. Unique molecular identifiers were present in the TCR beta cDNA libraries. MiXCR was run by TCRdb on the PCR reads, yielding one entry per CDR3 protein. Of a few hundred thousand distinct CDR3 sequences in the sample, around 36% are singletons; the top ten hold about 5.6%. Sample: blood. The source of these receptors is a girl aged 2-17 years with multiple sclerosis.

The rearrangement joins TRBV7-9 to TRBJ2-4; no clear D gene. The CDR3 runs 14 residues. V dropped 3 bases and J dropped 0 bases, with 6 bases sitting between them. The germline gives CDR1 SEHNR, CDR2 FQNEAQ (reference sequence). The CDR3 DNA sequence: TGTGCCAGCAGCTTTGAACTAGCCAAAAACATTCAGTACTTC. It translates to CASSFELAKNIQYF. The whole variable domain, filled in from reference TRBV7-9 and TRBJ2-4, reads DTGVSQNPRHKITKRGQNVTFRCDPISEHNRLYWYRQTLGQGPEFLTYFQNEAQLEKSRLLSDRFSAERPKGSFSTLEIQRTEQGDSAMYLCASSFELAKNIQYFGAGTRLSVL.

The CDR3 is CASSLAWGQGAYEQYF. The CDR3 DNA is TGTGCCAGCAGTTTAGCGTGGGGCCAGGGGGCCTACGAGCAGTACTTC. The chain has TRBV12-3 or TRBV12-4 and TRBJ2-7; 7 nucleotides agree with TRBD1. The CDR3 has 16 amino acids. V trimming: 0 bases; J trimming: 2 bases; junction bases outside the gene matches: 7.

This clonotype was seen only a few times. The chain couples TRBV6-2 or TRBV6-3 to TRBJ2-1; TRBD1 aligns across 7 bases. Germline lookup yields CDR1 MNHEY and CDR2 SVGEGT. The V segment lost 4 bases and the J segment 4 bases; nucleotides outside the gene matches: 1. CDR3 length: 13 amino acids. The DNA for the CDR3 is TGTGCCAGCAGTTGGGACAGATACAATGAGCAGTTCTTC. Protein product: CASSWDRYNEQFF.

This clonotype has a handful of counts. The V call is TRBV7-9, the J call TRBJ2-3, with 14 bases fitting TRBD2. Germline V gene data show CDR1 as SEHNR and CDR2 as FQNEAQ (reference sequence). After removal of 4 bases from V and 1 base from J, the junction contained 4 bases not matched to a gene. The CDR3 loop spans 17 amino acids. This chain's CDR3 is CASSSLGLAGGTDTQYF. In DNA, the CDR3 is TGTGCCAGCAGCTCGTTGGGACTAGCGGGGGGCACAGATACGCAGTATTTT.

The J gene is TRBJ2-7, the V gene TRBV7-2; D is ambiguous. The CDR3 is made up of 14 amino acids. The ends were cut back, 5 bases at V and 6 bases at J, with 17 bases in the middle. Germline assignment: CDR1 SGHTA and CDR2 FQGNSA. CDR3 protein: CASSDRLSSLEQYF. The CDR3 bases are TGTGCCAGCAGCGACCGACTCTCCTCCCTCGAGCAGTACTTC.

Only a few counts were recorded for this clonotype. The chain recombines TRBV28 with TRBJ1-2; D possibly corresponds to TRBD1 (6 bases). V was cut by 5 bases and J by 4 bases, with 23 bases left in between. This CDR3 is 17 amino acids long. The germline V gene encodes CDR1 MDHEN and CDR2 SYDVKM. The CDR3 DNA reads as TGTGCCAGCAGTCCTACTGCACCCGGGACATACTCCTATGGCTACACCTTC. Translating gives CASSPTAPGTYSYGYTF.

J is TRBJ2-5 and V is TRBV3-1; maybe TRBD1 (6 bases). The V gene lost 0 bases and the J gene lost 8 bases, with 13 bases spanning the gap. Germline lookup yields CDR1 LGHDT and CDR2 YNNKEL (reference sequence). The CDR3 has 14 residues. In DNA form, the CDR3 reads TGTGCCAGCAGCCAAGATAGACAGGACCTCACCCAGTACTTC. Protein sequence: CASSQDRQDLTQYF.

The chain joins TRBV10-3 to TRBJ2-7, with D hard to call. V gave up 4 bases and J gave up 7 bases, with 8 bases separating them. The length of the CDR3 is 11 residues. Germline V CDR1 and CDR2: ENHRY, SYGVKD. The CDR3 DNA follows: TGTGCCATCAGTGTAAGTAGAGAGCAGTACTTC. It encodes CAISVSREQYF.

The chain recombines TRBV4-1 with TRBJ2-7; perhaps TRBD1 as D (5 bases). Germline V gives CDR1 MGHRA, CDR2 YSYEKL. The length of the CDR3 is 16 residues. V was cut by 0 bases and J by 1 base, with 13 bases left in between. CDR3 nucleotides: TGCGCCAGCAGCCAAGAAGGGGCCCTATCTTCCTACGAGCAGTACTTC. Protein: CASSQEGALSSYEQYF.

This clonotype has more than one count but fewer than ten. The chain uses TRBV12-3 or TRBV12-4 and TRBJ1-2, with D uncertain. CDR3 length: 13 amino acids. Trimming took 6 bases from V and 2 from J, leaving 10 bases between them. Written as DNA, the CDR3 is TGTGCCAGCAGACTCTCATACAACTATGGCTACACCTTC. Amino acids: CASRLSYNYGYTF.

The chain employs TRBV7-3 and TRBJ1-1, with 8 nucleotides matching TRBD1. Trimming removed 5 bases from V and 4 bases from J; junction bases left unmatched: 9. The germline CDR1 and CDR2 sequences are SGHTA and FQGTGA. There are 15 residues in the CDR3. CDR3 sequence reads: CASSATRGLGTEAFF. DNA of the CDR3: TGTGCCAGCAGCGCCACCAGGGGGCTGGGCACTGAAGCTTTCTTT. Full variable domain (missing parts from reference TRBV7-3 and TRBJ1-1): GAGVSQTPSNKVTEKGKYVELRCDPISGHTALYWYRQSLGQGPEFLIYFQGTGAADDSGLPNDRFFAVRPEGSVSTLKIQRTERGDSAVYLCASSATRGLGTEAFFGQGTRLTVV.

J is TRBJ1-4 and V is TRBV9; possibly TRBD1 for D (6 bases). V was shortened by 4 bases and J by 2 bases, with 12 bases between the two germline ends. The germline V gene encodes CDR1 SGDLS and CDR2 YYNGEE. This CDR3 contains 15 residues. The CDR3 nucleotides read TGTGCCAGCAGCTCGTTAACAGGGACTAATGAAAAACTGTTTTTT. Translation gives CASSSLTGTNEKLFF.

This clonotype was observed a single time. Here the CDR3 DNA reads TGCGCCAGCAGCGCCACAGGGGGTTCCGTGCTATTAGATGGCTACACCTTC. Protein product: CASSATGGSVLLDGYTF. The gene calls are TRBV5-1 and TRBJ1-2; TRBD1 agrees at 8 bases. Germline assignment: CDR1 SGHRS and CDR2 YFSETQ. Trimming at V came to 4 bases and at J to 6 bases, leaving 17 bases not matched to a gene. This CDR3 contains 17 residues.

The rearrangement links TRBV20-1 to TRBJ1-3, with 8 positions matching TRBD1. The CDR3 is made up of 16 amino acids. V shed 0 bases, J shed 4 bases, and the junction held 8 bases outside the gene matches. CDR1 is DFQATT, CDR2 SNEGSKA, per germline (reference sequence). The CDR3 region is CSARDGNRGSGNTIYF. In DNA form, the CDR3 reads TGCAGTGCTAGAGATGGGAACAGGGGGTCCGGAAACACCATATATTTT.

CDR3 loop: CASRDRSRADTQYF. Written as DNA, the CDR3 is TGTGCCAGCCGCGACAGGAGTAGGGCAGATACGCAGTATTTT. The V gene is TRBV6-1, the J gene TRBJ2-3, with a weak D call TRBD1 (6 bases). The CDR3 totals 14 residues. V lost 8 bases and J 4 bases, leaving 16 bases between the germline ends. Germline-derived CDR1 and CDR2 are MNHNS and SASEGT.

This rearrangement joins TRBV18 to TRBJ1-1, with D hard to call. With 2 bases removed from V and 1 base from J, the gap between germline ends came to 5 bases. This CDR3 region has 13 residues. Germline V CDR1 and CDR2: KGHSH, LQKENI. The CDR3 DNA sequence: TGTGCCAGCTCACCAATAGGGAACACTGAAGCTTTCTTT. It specifies CASSPIGNTEAFF. The full variable domain, rest sourced from reference TRBV18 and TRBJ1-1, is NAGVMQNPRHLVRRRGQEARLRCSPMKGHSHVYWYRQLPEEGLKFMVYLQKENIIDESGMPKERFSAEFPKEGPSILRIQQVVRGDSAAYFCASSPIGNTEAFFGQGTRLTVV.

A few counts support this clonotype. V is TRBV7-9 and J is TRBJ1-1, with a possible D match to TRBD1 (5 bases). This CDR3 is 15 amino acids long. Germline values: CDR1 SEHNR, CDR2 FQNEAQ (reference sequence). V was shortened by 0 bases and J by 2 bases, with 10 bases between the two germline ends. CDR3 sequence reads: CASSLAETANTEAFF. As DNA, the CDR3 is TGTGCCAGCAGCTTAGCAGAGACAGCCAACACTGAAGCTTTCTTT.

CDR3 residues: CSAYGPMWGDNSNEQFF. DNA for the CDR3: TGCAGTGCTTACGGCCCGATGTGGGGAGACAATTCCAATGAGCAGTTCTTC. This rearrangement joins TRBV20-1 to TRBJ2-1, with a possible D match to TRBD2 (5 bases). Germline CDR1 is DFQATT and CDR2 is SNEGSKA (reference sequence). V was pared by 5 bases and J by 6 bases, with 26 bases between. The CDR3 totals 17 residues.

This clonotype was observed a few times. The chain is built from TRBV20-1 and TRBJ1-2, with TRBD1 as a possible D gene (5 bases). Looked up from germline, CDR1 is DFQATT and CDR2 is SNEGSKA (reference sequence). Trimming pared 6 bases from V and 5 bases from J, leaving 13 bases between. There are 12 residues in the CDR3. This CDR3 reads CSATGTAYGYTF. The CDR3 DNA reads as TGCAGTGCCACCGGGACGGCTTATGGCTACACCTTC.

The chain combines TRBV5-1 with TRBJ2-7; D is unclear. The end of the DNA is better explained by TRBJ2-5, so the J call may be wrong. CDR3 length: 13 amino acids. Germline CDR1 SGHRS, CDR2 YFSETQ. The DNA for the CDR3 is TGCGCCAGCAGAGGATCAGGTTTGGAGACCCAGTACTTC. The encoded protein is CASRGSGLETQYF.

This clonotype occurred a few times. The chain couples TRBV12-3 or TRBV12-4 to TRBJ1-2; D not certain. This CDR3 has 14 amino acids. Deletions cut 1 base from V and 2 bases from J, with 8 bases between. In DNA form, the CDR3 reads TGTGCCAGCAGTTTAGGGACGGAAAACTATGGCTACACCTTC. It yields the protein CASSLGTENYGYTF.

V usage is TRBV7-2 and J usage is TRBJ2-5, with 16 bases that match TRBD2. Per germline, CDR1 SGHTA and CDR2 FQGNSA. V lost 5 bases to trimming and J lost 0 bases; unmatched junction nucleotides: 6. The CDR3 has 18 residues. CDR3 in DNA: TGTGCCAGCAGCATCGGGACTAGCGGGGGGGGGTACCAAGAGACCCAGTACTTC. As protein: CASSIGTSGGGYQETQYF. Drawing the rest from reference TRBV7-2 and TRBJ2-5, the complete variable domain is GAGVSQSPSNKVTEKGKDVELRCDPISGHTALYWYRQSLGQGLEFLIYFQGNSAPDKSGLPSDRFSAERTGGSVSTLTIQRTQQEDSAVYLCASSIGTSGGGYQETQYFGPGTRLLVL.

A few counts support this clonotype. The genes are TRBV12-3 or TRBV12-4 and TRBJ1-1; D possibly corresponds to TRBD1 (5 bases). With 6 bases removed from V and 0 bases from J, the gap between germline ends came to 11 bases. This CDR3 is 14 amino acids long. Written as DNA, the CDR3 is TGTGCCAGCAGCCGGATGACAGTGAACACTGAAGCTTTCTTT. This gives the protein CASSRMTVNTEAFF.

V gene TRBV6-5 combines with J gene TRBJ2-5; 7 nucleotides line up with TRBD2. The J segment lost 3 bases and the V segment lost 2 bases, leaving 18 bases of the junction unmatched. Per germline, CDR1 MNHEY and CDR2 SVGAGI. The CDR3 is made up of 19 amino acids. CDR3 residues: CASSYPTRSSGEFEETQYF. Here the CDR3 DNA reads TGTGCCAGCAGTTACCCCACGAGATCCAGCGGGGAGTTTGAAGAGACCCAGTACTTC.

This clonotype was observed a handful of times. The V gene is TRBV7-9, the J gene TRBJ2-3, with D maybe TRBD1 (6 bases). This CDR3 region has 14 residues. Germline values: CDR1 SEHNR, CDR2 FQNEAQ (reference sequence). V lost 7 bases and J lost 2, with 13 bases in between. The CDR3 here is CASNPDSYTDTQYF. In DNA form, the CDR3 reads TGTGCCAGCAACCCGGACAGCTACACAGATACGCAGTATTTT.